These 27 T cell receptor beta chains came from one sample sequenced in a study of regulatory T cells in long-lasting Graves disease. Time point described: newly diagnosed GD, antithyroid drugs for less than 3 months. Construction of the TCR library relied on RNA isolated from PBMCs. Libraries of TCR beta came from iRepertoire HTBI primers plus Arm-PCR of CDR3 regions. MiXCR was run by TCRdb on the multiplex PCR reads, yielding one entry per CDR3 protein. The data hold roughly 420,000 distinct CDR3 sequences, with about 15% observed a single time. The sample also formed part of further work on T cells in Graves' hyperthyroidism and ophthalmopathy.

The sequences come from peripheral blood mononuclear cells (PBMCs), collected at new diagnosis, from a patient treated with antithyroid drugs. These receptors were taken from a woman in her forties or fifties with Graves disease.

CDR3 region: CASSQGQFYNSPLHF. CDR3 sequence (DNA): TGTGCCAGCAGCCAGGGACAGTTCTATAATTCACCCCTCCACTTT. V gene TRBV3-1 combines with J gene TRBJ1-6; TRBD1 agrees at 7 bases. The V segment lost 3 bases and the J segment 3 bases; nucleotides outside the gene matches: 2. CDR1 is LGHDT, CDR2 YNNKEL, per germline (reference sequence). The CDR3 covers 15 residues. Full variable domain (rest looked up from reference TRBV3-1 and TRBJ1-6): DTAVSQTPKYLVTQMGNDKSIKCEQNLGHDTMYWYKQDSKKFLKIMFSYNNKELIINETVPNRFSPKSPDKAHLNLHINSLELGDSAVYFCASSQGQFYNSPLHFGNGTRLTVT.

This chain links TRBV7-6 with TRBJ2-5; 7 bases map to TRBD1. In germline, CDR1 is SGHVS, CDR2 FNYEAQ. The trim removed 4 bases at V and 5 bases at J, leaving 10 bases unmatched. CDR3 length equals 15 residues. CDR3 sequence (DNA): TGTGCCAGCAGCTATGGGACAGCTGCTTATGAGACCCAGTACTTC. Amino acid sequence: CASSYGTAAYETQYF.

This clonotype was counted between two and nine times. V gene TRBV27 combines with J gene TRBJ1-2; possibly TRBD1 for D (6 bases). Trimming pared 3 bases from V and 4 bases from J, leaving 15 bases between. The CDR3 runs 15 residues. Germline-derived CDR1 and CDR2 are MNHEY and SMNVEV (reference sequence). CDR3 DNA sequence: TGTGCCAGCAGTTTCTCAACAGGGATGAGCTATGGCTACACCTTC. The encoded protein is CASSFSTGMSYGYTF.

This clonotype was found many times. The CDR3 protein is CASSIRTGAGGASYNEQFF. CDR3 sequence (DNA): TGTGCCAGCAGTATACGAACAGGGGCGGGAGGGGCTTCCTACAATGAGCAGTTCTTC. V and J are TRBV7-3 and TRBJ2-1; 9 bases are a match to TRBD2. The CDR3 totals 19 residues. Germline CDR1 reads SGHTA; CDR2 reads FQGTGA. Losses at the gene ends were 6 bases for V and 1 base for J; bases not matched to a gene: 16.

This clonotype was counted only a few times. This rearrangement joins TRBV7-9 to TRBJ2-1; 10 bases are shared with TRBD2. V gave up 5 bases and J gave up 7 bases; unmatched junction bases: 11. The CDR3 contains 16 residues. Germline CDR1 is SEHNR and CDR2 is FQNEAQ (reference sequence). As DNA, the CDR3 is TGTGCCAGCAGCCCCATCAGGCGAGCGGGAGGGAATGAGCAGTTCTTC. The encoded protein is CASSPIRRAGGNEQFF.

Ten or more counts support this clonotype. V and J are TRBV6-1 and TRBJ2-2, with 13 bases aligning to TRBD2. CDR1 is MNHNS and CDR2 is SASEGT in the germline V gene. V trimming: 6 bases; J trimming: 3 bases; junction bases outside the gene matches: 7. This CDR3 has 17 amino acids. CDR3 in amino acids: CASSPGLAGRYTGELFF. In DNA form, the CDR3 reads TGTGCCAGCAGCCCGGGACTAGCGGGAAGGTACACCGGGGAGCTGTTTTTT.

The rearrangement links TRBV28 to TRBJ2-3; D might be TRBD2 (6 bases). Per germline, CDR1 MDHEN and CDR2 SYDVKM. Trimming took 10 bases from V and 0 from J, leaving 23 bases between them. There are 17 residues in the CDR3. CDR3 nucleotides: TGTGCCACCAGGGAGGTTGGCGGAGTCACTAGCACAGATACGCAGTATTTT. It yields the protein CATREVGGVTSTDTQYF.

This clonotype was picked up one time. This sequence joins TRBV19 and TRBJ2-3; 13 bases line up with TRBD2. The trim removed 6 bases at V and 7 bases at J, leaving 13 bases unmatched. Germline lookup yields CDR1 LNHDA and CDR2 SQIVND (reference sequence). The CDR3 is 17 amino acids. The CDR3 loop reads CASSRAGLAGSLNTQYF. The CDR3 DNA follows: TGTGCCAGTAGCCGGGCGGGACTAGCGGGATCCCTGAATACGCAGTATTTT.

The chain employs TRBV7-2 and TRBJ1-2; D uncertain. Germline V gene sequence: CDR1 SGHTA, CDR2 FQGNSA. The V end lost 1 base, the J end lost 4 bases, and 13 bases lay between the germline ends. This CDR3 has 15 amino acids. For the CDR3, the DNA is TGTGCCAGCAGCTTAGGTCGGACGGCCCTCTATGGCTACACCTTC. The encoded protein is CASSLGRTALYGYTF.

Comments on this clonotype: The junction does not match germline at one end; this may be a read error. The V and J genes are TRBV9 and TRBJ2-1; 9 bases map to TRBD2. The V gene's germline CDR1 is SGDLS and CDR2 YYNGEE. The CDR3 covers 16 residues. The CDR3 DNA reads as TGTGCCAGCAGCGTAGGGGGTAGCGGGAGTTACAATGAGCAGTCCTTC. Protein sequence: CASSVGGSGSYNEQSF.

This clonotype appeared a few times. The chain links TRBV6-5 to TRBJ2-1, with 8 bases that match TRBD2. V lost 2 bases, J lost 5 bases, and 5 bases stayed unmatched. Germline V gives CDR1 MNHEY, CDR2 SVGAGI. This CDR3 is built from 15 residues. CDR3: CASSYPTSGHNEQFF. The CDR3, as DNA: TGTGCCAGCAGTTACCCCACTAGCGGCCACAATGAGCAGTTCTTC.

This sequence joins TRBV28 and TRBJ2-7; TRBD2 might be the D (6 bases). The CDR3 has 15 residues. Per the germline V gene, CDR1 is MDHEN and CDR2 is SYDVKM. Trimming left V 6 bases short and J 1 base short, with 16 bases between. CDR3 in amino acids: CASSLAPKTSYEQYF. In nucleotides, the CDR3 is TGTGCCAGCAGCCTAGCGCCCAAAACGTCCTACGAGCAGTACTTC. Using reference TRBV28 and TRBJ2-7 for the parts outside the CDR3, the full variable domain is DVKVTQSSRYLVKRTGEKVFLECVQDMDHENMFWYRQDPGLGLRLIYFSYDVKMKEKGDIPEGYSVSREKKERFSLILESASTNQTSMYLCASSLAPKTSYEQYFGPGTRLTVT.

This clonotype was recorded at least ten times. CDR3 bases: TGTGCCAGCAAAGGGGTAGCGGGAGAAGTAAAGCAGTACTTC. Translation: CASKGVAGEVKQYF. This chain joins TRBV7-8 and TRBJ2-7, with 9 bases lining up with TRBD2. The CDR3 totals 14 residues. Unmatched junction bases numbered 12, after V lost 7 bases and J lost 8 bases. The V gene's germline CDR1 is SGHVS and CDR2 FQNEAQ. The full variable domain, its missing parts supplied by reference TRBV7-8 and TRBJ2-7, is GAGVSQSPRYKVAKRGQDVALRCDPISGHVSLFWYQQALGQGPEFLTYFQNEAQLDKSGLPSDRFFAERPEGSVSTLKIQRTQQEDSAVYLCASKGVAGEVKQYFGPGTRLTVT.

The gene calls are TRBV2 and TRBJ2-7; 10 positions match TRBD2. With 4 bases clipped from V and 6 bases from J, the junction kept 6 bases outside the gene matches. Germline values: CDR1 SNHLY, CDR2 FYNNEI. CDR3 length equals 14 residues. The CDR3 sequence is CASSVSSGSSEQYF. CDR3 coding DNA: TGTGCCAGCAGTGTGTCTAGCGGGAGTTCCGAGCAGTACTTC.

This clonotype appeared many times. The V gene is TRBV30, the J gene TRBJ2-7, with D uncertain. Trimming shortened V by 0 bases and J by 0 bases, and 6 bases separated the two germline ends. CDR1 and CDR2 from the germline V gene are GTSNPN and SVGIG (reference sequence). This CDR3 region has 13 residues. The CDR3 region has the DNA TGTGCCTGGAGTGTGGCAGCCTCCTACGAGCAGTACTTC. It encodes CAWSVAASYEQYF.

This clonotype was seen at least ten times. This rearrangement joins TRBV28 to TRBJ2-3, with 9 bases matching TRBD2. V dropped 7 bases and J dropped 3; count of bases not matched to a gene: 8. The CDR3 is 15 residues long. Germline lookup yields CDR1 MDHEN and CDR2 SYDVKM. CDR3 residues: CASTSSGIGTDTQYF. CDR3 nucleotides: TGTGCCAGCACCTCTAGCGGGATAGGGACAGATACGCAGTATTTT.

The V and J genes are TRBV12-3 or TRBV12-4 and TRBJ2-1, with 9 bases lining up with TRBD2. J lost 5 bases, V lost 6 bases, and 11 bases had no gene match. The CDR3 is made up of 16 amino acids. CDR3 in DNA: TGTGCCAGCAGACTCTCCCTAGCGGGGATAAACAATGAGCAGTTCTTC. Residues: CASRLSLAGINNEQFF.

This clonotype was observed many times. The chain joins TRBV2 to TRBJ2-7; 13 bases map to TRBD2. Losses at the gene ends were 7 bases for V and 2 bases for J; bases not matched to a gene: 8. The CDR3 has 16 amino acids. Germline V gives CDR1 SNHLY, CDR2 FYNNEI. The CDR3 loop is CASTPPGTSGAYEQYF. In DNA, the CDR3 is TGTGCCAGCACCCCACCCGGGACTAGCGGGGCCTACGAGCAGTACTTC.

This clonotype was counted at least ten times. The V and J genes are TRBV6-1 and TRBJ2-3; 7 nucleotides agree with TRBD2. The V and J ends lost 0 bases and 4 bases, in that order; junction bases with no gene match: 7. The CDR3 has 16 amino acids. Germline CDR1 and CDR2: MNHNS and SASEGT. The CDR3 DNA reads as TGTGCCAGCAGTGAAGCGACTAGCTTAATCGCAGATACGCAGTATTTT. Its protein is CASSEATSLIADTQYF.

This clonotype appeared many times. The rearrangement uses TRBV2 and TRBJ2-1; the D is unclear. The CDR3 is 16 residues long. V lost 5 bases to trimming and J lost 6 bases, with 20 bases between them. Looked up from germline, CDR1 is SNHLY and CDR2 is FYNNEI. The CDR3: CASSPQWGVRRNEQFF. In nucleotides, the CDR3 is TGTGCCAGCAGTCCACAGTGGGGTGTCCGTCGCAATGAGCAGTTCTTC.

This clonotype came up many times. The rearrangement uses TRBV10-3 and TRBJ1-1; D gene uncertain. V shed 2 bases and J shed 0 bases, with 4 bases lying between them. The CDR3 is made up of 13 amino acids. Per the germline V gene, CDR1 is ENHRY and CDR2 is SYGVKD. CDR3 DNA: TGTGCCATCAGTGAGACCGTGAACACTGAAGCTTTCTTT. This gives the protein CAISETVNTEAFF.

This clonotype was seen repeatedly, ten times or more. The chain joins TRBV5-1 to TRBJ2-5; D is perhaps TRBD1 (5 bases). This CDR3 is 14 amino acids long. V lost 0 bases, J lost 0 bases, and 6 bases lay in between. The V gene's germline CDR1 is SGHRS and CDR2 YFSETQ. This CDR3 is CASSLGQYQETQYF. In DNA form, the CDR3 reads TGCGCCAGCAGCTTGGGACAGTACCAAGAGACCCAGTACTTC. The entire variable domain, with the rest obtained from reference TRBV5-1 and TRBJ2-5, is as follows: KAGVTQTPRYLIKTRGQQVTLSCSPISGHRSVSWYQQTPGQGLQFLFEYFSETQRNKGNFPGRFSGRQFSNSRSEMNVSTLELGDSALYLCASSLGQYQETQYFGPGTRLLVL.

In regard to this clonotype: A much larger clone is a single base away; this may be a read error. This chain joins TRBV9 and TRBJ1-4; TRBD1 might be the D (5 bases). The germline V gene has CDR1 SGDLS and CDR2 YYNGEE. The CDR3 loop spans 17 amino acids. DNA for the CDR3: TGTGCCAGCAGCGTAGGAAACACAGGCTCTGCAAATGGAAAACTGTTTTTT. It is translated as CASSVGNTGSANGKLFF.

The chain links TRBV6-1 to TRBJ2-7; D not certain. V lost 7 bases to trimming and J lost 2 bases, with 15 bases between them. In germline, CDR1 is MNHNS, CDR2 SASEGT. The CDR3 has 14 residues. The CDR3 sequence: CASMNGHQTYEQYF. CDR3 in DNA: TGTGCCAGCATGAACGGGCACCAGACCTACGAGCAGTACTTC.

This clonotype has ten or more counts. The chain links TRBV7-8 to TRBJ2-1; D may correspond to TRBD1 or TRBD2 (5 bases each). Trimming stripped 7 bases from V and 0 bases from J, with 13 bases between. The CDR3 contains 15 residues. Germline V lookup: CDR1 SGHVS, CDR2 FQNEAQ. CDR3 region: CASTMGTTSYNEQFF. In DNA, the CDR3 is TGTGCCAGCACGATGGGGACCACCTCCTACAATGAGCAGTTCTTC.

The V and J genes are TRBV4-2 and TRBJ2-3; TRBD1 matches 9 bases. Germline lookup yields CDR1 LGHNA and CDR2 YNFKEQ. V shed 4 bases and J 5 bases; nucleotides not matched to a gene: 7. The CDR3 sequence is 15 residues long. The CDR3 loop reads CASSREQGAEDTQYF. DNA for the CDR3: TGTGCCAGCAGCCGCGAACAGGGGGCAGAAGATACGCAGTATTTT.

The table lists this clonotype with a few counts. The rearrangement joins TRBV3-1 to TRBJ2-7; the D call may be TRBD1 or TRBD2 (5 bases each). CDR1 and CDR2 from the germline V gene are LGHDT and YNNKEL (reference sequence). The V gene lost 5 bases and the J gene lost 3 bases, with 8 bases spanning the gap. The CDR3 is 12 amino acids. Written as DNA, the CDR3 is TGTGCCAGCAGCGAGGGACGCTACGAGCAGTACTTC. Translating it yields CASSEGRYEQYF.